Listed below are T cell receptor beta chains from one sample, sequenced in a study of CD8+ T cells in alopecia areata. The data were produced by immunoSEQ multiplex PCR, yet TCRdb's version contains in-frame clones alone and is incomplete. The data show around 150,000 clones, with 50% to 70% seen just once and approximately 0.91% held by the top ten. The material was CD4+ T cells sorted from blood, obtained at week 4, from a patient treated with tofacitinib. All receptors come from a human donor with alopecia areata. Both conserved end residues are part of each CDR3. A D gene is named only where the DNA matches it firmly. Some rows mark clone size as missing; the rest say once, few, many or name a class of expanded clone.

TRBV30	TRBD1	.	TRBJ1-5	TGTGCCTGGAGTACAGGGGCCAAGAATCAGCCCCAGCATTTT	CAWSTGAKNQPQHF
TRBV6-1	.	.	TRBJ2-7	TGTGCCAGCAGTGAACTCGGCGGTCCCTACGAGCAGTACTTC	CASSELGGPYEQYF
TRBV29-1	.	few	TRBJ1-1	TGCAGCGTTGCCTCGTACCGACAGATAAATTCGAACACTGAAGCTTTCTTT	CSVASYRQINSNTEAFF
TRBV5-6	.	.	TRBJ2-6	TGTGCCAGCAGCTTTGGCTCTGGGGCCAACGTCCTGACTTTC	CASSFGSGANVLTF
TRBV30	.	.	TRBJ1-5	TGTGCCTGGAGTGTACTAGGAGGGGGCAATCAGCCCCAGCATTTT	CAWSVLGGGNQPQHF
TRBV15	.	.	TRBJ1-2	TGTGCCACCAGCAGAGATTCCCGTCCGGGGGACGGCTACACCTTC	CATSRDSRPGDGYTF
TRBV29-1	TRBD1	.	TRBJ2-5	TGCAGCGTTGAAACAGGGGAAGAGACCCAGTACTTC	CSVETGEETQYF
TRBV29-1	TRBD1	.	TRBJ1-1	TGCAGCGCGATCCTCAGGGGGACTGAAGCTTTCTTT	CSAILRGTEAFF
TRBV6-5	TRBD1	.	TRBJ1-6	TGTGCCAGCAGTGCCGGGACAGGGGCGAATTCACCCCTCCACTTT	CASSAGTGANSPLHF
TRBV27	.	.	TRBJ1-5	TGTGCCAGCAGTTTCGACAGGAGCAATCAGCCCCAGCATTTT	CASSFDRSNQPQHF
TRBV18	.	few	TRBJ2-3	TGTGCCAGCTCACCACGAAAAGCTAGCACAGATACGCAGTATTTT	CASSPRKASTDTQYF
TRBV29-1	.	.	TRBJ2-3	TGCAGCGTTGGTGGCGGCACAGATACGCAGTATTTT	CSVGGGTDTQYF
TRBV5-1	TRBD1	.	TRBJ2-1	TGCGCCAGCAGCTTGGTTCCAGGGGGCGATGAGCAGTTCTTC	CASSLVPGGDEQFF
TRBV11-2	.	.	TRBJ2-1	TGTGCCAGCAGCGGGGGGATACGGAATGAGCAGTTCTTC	CASSGGIRNEQFF
TRBV23-1	.	.	TRBJ1-5	TGCGCCAGCAGTCATCCCGGAGGGACAACTGGCAATCAGCCCCAGCATTTT	CASSHPGGTTGNQPQHF
TRBV6-5	.	.	TRBJ1-4	TGTGCTGTCGGACCGGTTAATGAAAAACTGTTTTTT	CAVGPVNEKLFF
TRBV4-2	TRBD2	.	TRBJ2-4	TGTGCCAGCAGCCAAGAGAGAACTAGCGGGGGGCCCCTTCGGGACATTCAGTACTTC	CASSQERTSGGPLRDIQYF
TRBV7-3	.	.	TRBJ2-2	TGTGCCAGCAGCTTAGGGGGAGACACCGGGGAGCTGTTTTTT	CASSLGGDTGELFF
TRBV30	.	.	TRBJ2-7	TGTGCCTGGAGCCGGGACTTCTACGAGCAGTACTTC	CAWSRDFYEQYF
TRBV19	.	.	TRBJ1-4	TGTGCCAGTAGTATGGGTCTTCGAGAGGATGAAAAACTGTTTTTT	CASSMGLREDEKLFF
TRBV9	TRBD1	once	TRBJ1-2	TGTGCCAGCAGCACACGACAGGGGAAGGATGGCTACACCTTC	CASSTRQGKDGYTF
TRBV30	TRBD1	once	TRBJ2-6	TGTGCCTGGGGGGACAGGGGGTTAGCTGGGGCCAACGTCCTGACTTTC	CAWGDRGLAGANVLTF
TRBV7-2	TRBD1	few	TRBJ2-3	TGTGCCAGCAGCCCGTTGGGACAGGGGGGATTAGATACGCAGTATTTT	CASSPLGQGGLDTQYF
TRBV7-9	TRBD1	.	TRBJ2-3	TGTGCCAGCAGCCTAGGGACAGCTAGCACAGATACGCAGTATTTT	CASSLGTASTDTQYF
TRBV30	.	.	TRBJ1-1	TGTGCCTGGATCCCACCCGGGACAATGAACACTGAAGCTTTCTTT	CAWIPPGTMNTEAFF
TRBV6-6	TRBD1	.	TRBJ1-1	TGTGCCAGCACCAGGGACAGCGAGGAGGTAAATGAAGCTTTCTTT	CASTRDSEEVNEAFF
TRBV29-1	TRBD2	.	TRBJ2-7	TGCAGCGTTGAATTGGCTAGCGGGGGCCACGAGCAGTACTTC	CSVELASGGHEQYF
TRBV7-2	.	.	TRBJ2-5	TGTGCCAGCAGCTTAGGTATCCAGACGGAGACCCAGTACTTC	CASSLGIQTETQYF
TRBV4-1	.	.	TRBJ2-3	TGCGCCAGCAGCCAAGACAGGGCAGGAGATACGCAGTATTTT	CASSQDRAGDTQYF
TRBV5-6	TRBD1	.	TRBJ2-5	TGTGCCAGCAGCGGACAGGGGATAGAAGAGACCCAGTACTTC	CASSGQGIEETQYF
TRBV19	TRBD1	.	TRBJ2-5	TGTGCCAGTAGTACCCGGACAGGGGGTTGGCGTGAGACCCAGTACTTC	CASSTRTGGWRETQYF
TRBV15	.	once	TRBJ1-5	TGTGCCACCAGCAGAGATCGGATCAATCAGCCCCAGCATTTT	CATSRDRINQPQHF
TRBV9	TRBD1	.	TRBJ1-2	TGTGCCAGCAGCGTGGGGACAGCTAACTATGGCTACACCTTC	CASSVGTANYGYTF
TRBV19	.	.	TRBJ2-6	TGTGCCACCTCAGGGAGCGGGGCCAACGTCCTGACTTTC	CATSGSGANVLTF
TRBV7-2	.	few	TRBJ1-5	TGTGCCAGCAGCCTTAGGCTTGGGGGCAATCAGCCCCAGCATTTT	CASSLRLGGNQPQHF
TRBV30	.	.	TRBJ1-1	TGTGCCTGGTCCGGGACTGAAGCTTTCTTT	CAWSGTEAFF
TRBV5-1	.	.	TRBJ1-1	TGCGCCAGCAGCTTGAGGTTGAACACTGAAGCTTTCTTT	CASSLRLNTEAFF
TRBV29-1	.	.	TRBJ1-2	TGCAGCGTTGGGGTAGAGGGGCTCTATGGCTACACCTTC	CSVGVEGLYGYTF
TRBV25-1	.	.	TRBJ1-4	TGTGCCAGCAGCAGGGACGGATTGCGACTGTTTTTT	CASSRDGLRLFF
TRBV10-3	.	once	TRBJ2-7	TGTGCCATCAGTGAGAGGGGGGGGGCCCCCTACGAGCAGTACTTC	CAISERGGAPYEQYF
TRBV6-6	.	.	TRBJ2-3	TGTGCCAGCAGTTACCCTGGGGGGAGCACAGATACGCAGTATTTT	CASSYPGGSTDTQYF
TRBV5-1	TRBD2	.	TRBJ2-1	TGCGCCAGCAGCTTGCCCATACCGACTAGCGGAAGCTCCTACAATGAGCAGTTCTTC	CASSLPIPTSGSSYNEQFF
TRBV29-1	.	.	TRBJ1-1	TGCAGCGCCCATGCCCCGACCAAGAACACTGAAGCTTTCTTT	CSAHAPTKNTEAFF
TRBV4-1	.	once	TRBJ1-1	TGTGCCAGCAGCTATTACGACAGGGAAGCTTTCTTT	CASSYYDREAFF
TRBV25-1	.	.	TRBJ1-2	TGTGCCAGCAGTGAAGCAGGGGAGTACTATGGCTACACCTTC	CASSEAGEYYGYTF
TRBV30	.	few	TRBJ2-1	TGTGCCTGGGGAACAGGGAAACCGTACAATGAGCAGTTCTTC	CAWGTGKPYNEQFF
TRBV29-1	.	.	TRBJ2-5	TGCAGCGTTGTGGTCCGGGTGCGGGAGACCCAGTACTTC	CSVVVRVRETQYF
TRBV2	.	once	TRBJ1-1	TGTGCCAGCAGTTTGGACGGGAACACTGAAGCTTTCTTT	CASSLDGNTEAFF
TRBV15	TRBD1	.	TRBJ1-6	TGTGCCACCAGCAGAGAGCAGGTGCATCGGACAGGGGGATCAGCACCCCTCCACTTT	CATSREQVHRTGGSAPLHF
TRBV27	.	.	TRBJ2-7	TGTGCCAGCAGAACTGACCGGCACGAGCAGTACTTC	CASRTDRHEQYF
TRBV7-2	.	.	TRBJ2-4	TGTGCCAGCAGCCCCCGGATCGAGAGAGGTAACATTCAGTACTTC	CASSPRIERGNIQYF
TRBV27	TRBD1	.	TRBJ1-6	TGTGCCAGCAGCCCACAGGGGGCTCGGGATAATTCACCCCTCCACTTT	CASSPQGARDNSPLHF
TRBV6-5	.	.	TRBJ2-5	TGTGCCAGCAGGATGCTCATTGGACGATTGCAGACCCAGTACTTC	CASRMLIGRLQTQYF